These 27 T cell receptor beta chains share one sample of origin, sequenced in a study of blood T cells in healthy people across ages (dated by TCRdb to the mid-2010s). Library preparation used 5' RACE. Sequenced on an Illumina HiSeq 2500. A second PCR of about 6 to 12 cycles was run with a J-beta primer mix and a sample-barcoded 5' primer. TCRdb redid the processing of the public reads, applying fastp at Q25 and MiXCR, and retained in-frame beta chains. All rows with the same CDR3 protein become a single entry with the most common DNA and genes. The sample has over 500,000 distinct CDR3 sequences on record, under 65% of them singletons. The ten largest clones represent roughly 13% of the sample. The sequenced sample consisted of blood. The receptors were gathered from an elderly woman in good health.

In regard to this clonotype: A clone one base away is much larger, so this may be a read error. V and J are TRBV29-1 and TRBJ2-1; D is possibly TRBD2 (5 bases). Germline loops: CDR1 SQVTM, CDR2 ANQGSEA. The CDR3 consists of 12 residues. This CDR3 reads CGVGGVVIEQFF. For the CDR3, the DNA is TGCGGCGTTGGAGGAGTAGTTATTGAGCAGTTCTTC.

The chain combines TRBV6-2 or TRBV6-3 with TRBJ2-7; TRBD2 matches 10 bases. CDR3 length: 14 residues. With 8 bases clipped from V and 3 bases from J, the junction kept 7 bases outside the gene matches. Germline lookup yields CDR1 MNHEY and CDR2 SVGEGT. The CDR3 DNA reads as TGTGCCAGCCGAGTAGCGGGAGGTGGCTACGAGCAGTACTTC. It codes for CASRVAGGGYEQYF.

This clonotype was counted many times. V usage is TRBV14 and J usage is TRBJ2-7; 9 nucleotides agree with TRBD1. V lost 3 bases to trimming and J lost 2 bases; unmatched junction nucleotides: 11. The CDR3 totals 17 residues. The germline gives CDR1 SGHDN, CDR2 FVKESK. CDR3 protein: CASSQLRGRDRAYEQYF. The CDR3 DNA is TGTGCCAGCAGCCAGTTAAGAGGACGGGACAGGGCCTACGAGCAGTACTTC.

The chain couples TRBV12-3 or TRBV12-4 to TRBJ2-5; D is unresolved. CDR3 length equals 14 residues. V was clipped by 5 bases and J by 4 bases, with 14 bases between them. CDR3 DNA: TGTGCCAGCAGTATCACTCAGGTTGGAGAGACCCAGTACTTC. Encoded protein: CASSITQVGETQYF.

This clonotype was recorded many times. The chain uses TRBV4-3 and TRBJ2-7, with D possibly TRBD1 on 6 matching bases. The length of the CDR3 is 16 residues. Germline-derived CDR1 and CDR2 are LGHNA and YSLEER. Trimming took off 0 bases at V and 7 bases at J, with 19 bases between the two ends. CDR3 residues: CASSQDPLAQRGEQYF. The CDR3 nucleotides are TGCGCCAGCAGCCAAGATCCCCTAGCTCAGAGGGGGGAGCAGTACTTC.

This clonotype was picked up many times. The CDR3 nucleotides are TGCAGCGTTGAGCGGGACAGGGTGAATGAGCAGTTCTTC. This encodes CSVERDRVNEQFF. The V and J genes are TRBV29-1 and TRBJ2-1, with TRBD1 matching 9 bases. V gave up 3 bases and J gave up 7 bases; unmatched junction bases: 4. Germline V gene data show CDR1 as SQVTM and CDR2 as ANQGSEA. This CDR3 contains 13 residues.

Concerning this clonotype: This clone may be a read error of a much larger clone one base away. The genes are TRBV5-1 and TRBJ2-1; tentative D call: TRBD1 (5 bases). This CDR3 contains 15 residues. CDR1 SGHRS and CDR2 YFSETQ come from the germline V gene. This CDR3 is CASSLGGAIYNKQFF. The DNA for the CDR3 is TGCGCCAGCAGCTTAGGTGGGGCTATCTACAATAAGCAGTTCTTC.

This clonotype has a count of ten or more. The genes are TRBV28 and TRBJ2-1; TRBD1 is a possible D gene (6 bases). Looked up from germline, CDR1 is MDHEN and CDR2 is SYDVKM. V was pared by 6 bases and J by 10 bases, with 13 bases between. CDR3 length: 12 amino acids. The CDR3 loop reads CASRSQGREQFF. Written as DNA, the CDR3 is TGTGCCAGCAGGTCACAGGGCCGGGAGCAGTTCTTC.

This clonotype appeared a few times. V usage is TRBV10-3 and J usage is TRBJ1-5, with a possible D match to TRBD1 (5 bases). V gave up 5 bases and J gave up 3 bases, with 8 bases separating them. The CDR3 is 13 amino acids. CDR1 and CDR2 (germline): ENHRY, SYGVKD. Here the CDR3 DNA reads TGTGCCATCAGTCCGACAGACAATCAGCCCCAGCATTTT. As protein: CAISPTDNQPQHF.

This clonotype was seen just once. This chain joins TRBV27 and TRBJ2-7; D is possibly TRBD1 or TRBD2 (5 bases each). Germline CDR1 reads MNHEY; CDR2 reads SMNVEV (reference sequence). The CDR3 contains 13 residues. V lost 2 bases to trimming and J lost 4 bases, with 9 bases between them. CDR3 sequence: CASSLGDGYEQYF. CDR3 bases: TGTGCCAGCAGTTTAGGGGACGGTTACGAGCAGTACTTC.

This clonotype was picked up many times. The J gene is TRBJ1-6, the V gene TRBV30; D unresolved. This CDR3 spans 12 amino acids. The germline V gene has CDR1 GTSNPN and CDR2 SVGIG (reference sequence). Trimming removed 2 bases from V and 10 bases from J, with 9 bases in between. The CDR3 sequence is CAWSREESPLHF. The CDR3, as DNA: TGTGCCTGGAGTAGGGAAGAATCACCCCTCCACTTT. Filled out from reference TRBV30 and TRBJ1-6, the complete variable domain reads SQTIHQWPATLVQPVGSPLSLECTVEGTSNPNLYWYRQAAGRGLQLLFYSVGIGQISSEVPQNLSASRPQDRQFILSSKKLLLSDSGFYLCAWSREESPLHFGNGTRLTVT.

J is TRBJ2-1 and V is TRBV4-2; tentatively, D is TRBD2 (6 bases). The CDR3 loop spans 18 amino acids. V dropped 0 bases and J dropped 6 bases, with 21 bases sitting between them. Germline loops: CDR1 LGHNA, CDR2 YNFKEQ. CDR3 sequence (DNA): TGTGCCAGCAGCCAAGATCTTGGGACTTTCCCTCTTGGCAATGAGCAGTTCTTC. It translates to CASSQDLGTFPLGNEQFF.

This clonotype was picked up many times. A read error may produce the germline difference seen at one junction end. CDR3 sequence (DNA): TGTGCCAGCAGTGGGGCCCGGACTTACGACCACGAGAAGTACTTC. It is translated as CASSGARTYDHEKYF. The J gene is TRBJ2-7, the V gene TRBV2; D might be TRBD2 (5 bases). This CDR3 region has 15 residues. Per the germline V gene, CDR1 is SNHLY and CDR2 is FYNNEI.

Here the CDR3 reads CAISSGTPLSYNEQYF. Written as DNA, the CDR3 is TGTGCCATCAGTTCTGGGACACCCCTCTCCTACAATGAGCAGTACTTC. The V gene is TRBV10-3, the J gene TRBJ2-1; possibly TRBD1 for D (6 bases). Matching the DNA end better, TRBJ2-7 makes the J call doubtful. Per germline, CDR1 ENHRY and CDR2 SYGVKD. The CDR3 has 16 residues.

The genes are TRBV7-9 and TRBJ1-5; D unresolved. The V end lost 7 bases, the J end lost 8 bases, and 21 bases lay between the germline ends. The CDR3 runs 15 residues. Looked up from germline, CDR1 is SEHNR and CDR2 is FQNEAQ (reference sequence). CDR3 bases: TGTGCCAGCAACCCGATCCGGGTTGGGTCGAAGCCCCAGCATTTT. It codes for CASNPIRVGSKPQHF. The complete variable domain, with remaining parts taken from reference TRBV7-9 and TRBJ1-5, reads DTGVSQNPRHKITKRGQNVTFRCDPISEHNRLYWYRQTLGQGPEFLTYFQNEAQLEKSRLLSDRFSAERPKGSFSTLEIQRTEQGDSAMYLCASNPIRVGSKPQHFGDGTRLSIL.

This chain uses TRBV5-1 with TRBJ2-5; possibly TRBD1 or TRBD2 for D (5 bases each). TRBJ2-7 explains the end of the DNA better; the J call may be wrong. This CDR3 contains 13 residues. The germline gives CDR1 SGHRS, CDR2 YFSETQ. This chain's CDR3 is CASVGDRPYEQYF. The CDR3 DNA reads TGCGCCAGCGTCGGGGACCGCCCCTACGAGCAGTACTTC.

The CDR3 reads CASSSPSILEETQYF. CDR3 DNA: TGTGCCAGCAGTTCTCCTAGCATTCTGGAGGAGACCCAGTACTTC. The V gene is TRBV12-3 or TRBV12-4, the J gene TRBJ2-5; weak D call: TRBD2 (5 bases). V dropped 4 bases and J dropped 5 bases, with 17 bases sitting between them. This CDR3 has 15 amino acids.

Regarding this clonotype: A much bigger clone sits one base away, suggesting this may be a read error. CDR3 residues: CASRLPWTGSSSGANVLTF. The CDR3, as DNA: TGTGCCAGCAGGTTACCGTGGACAGGGTCCAGCTCTGGGGCCAACGTCCTGACTTTC. The rearrangement links TRBV28 to TRBJ2-6; the match to TRBD1 covers 8 bases. This CDR3 comprises 19 residues. The ends lost 6 bases at V and 0 bases at J; junction bases unmatched: 13. Germline V gene data show CDR1 as MDHEN and CDR2 as SYDVKM.

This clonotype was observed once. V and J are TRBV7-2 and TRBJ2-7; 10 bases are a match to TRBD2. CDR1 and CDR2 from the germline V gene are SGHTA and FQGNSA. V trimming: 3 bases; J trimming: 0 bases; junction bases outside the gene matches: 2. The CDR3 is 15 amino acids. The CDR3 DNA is TGTGCCAGCAGCTTTGCTAGCGGGGGCTCCTACGAGCAGTACTTC. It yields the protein CASSFASGGSYEQYF.

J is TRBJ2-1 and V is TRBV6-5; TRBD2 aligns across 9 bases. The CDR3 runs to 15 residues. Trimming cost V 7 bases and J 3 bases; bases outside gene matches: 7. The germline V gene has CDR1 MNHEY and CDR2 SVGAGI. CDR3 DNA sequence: TGTGCCAGCACCTTAGGCGGGGGGGTCTACAATGAGCAGTTCTTC. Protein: CASTLGGGVYNEQFF.

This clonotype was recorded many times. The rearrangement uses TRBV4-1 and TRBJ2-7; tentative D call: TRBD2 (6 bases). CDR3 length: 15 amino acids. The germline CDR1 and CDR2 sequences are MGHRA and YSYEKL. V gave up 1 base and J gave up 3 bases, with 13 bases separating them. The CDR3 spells CASSQGISGGYEQYF. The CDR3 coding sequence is TGCGCCAGCAGCCAAGGGATTAGCGGAGGCTACGAGCAGTACTTC.

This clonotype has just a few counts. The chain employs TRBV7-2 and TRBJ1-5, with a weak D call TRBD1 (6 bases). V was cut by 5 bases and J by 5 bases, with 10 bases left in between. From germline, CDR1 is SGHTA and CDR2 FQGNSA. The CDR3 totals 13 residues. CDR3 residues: CASSGDTDQPQHF. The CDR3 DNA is TGTGCCAGCAGCGGGGACACTGATCAGCCCCAGCATTTT.

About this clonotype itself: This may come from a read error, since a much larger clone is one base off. DNA of the CDR3: TGTGCCCCCCGGCACACCGGGACCCACGAGCAGTACTTC. Its translation is CAPRHTGTHEQYF. This chain connects TRBV11-2 to TRBJ2-4; either TRBD1 or TRBD2 may supply D (5 bases each). The J call is doubtful: the DNA matches TRBJ2-7 better. Germline-derived CDR1 and CDR2 are SGHAT and FQNNGV. The CDR3 has 13 residues.

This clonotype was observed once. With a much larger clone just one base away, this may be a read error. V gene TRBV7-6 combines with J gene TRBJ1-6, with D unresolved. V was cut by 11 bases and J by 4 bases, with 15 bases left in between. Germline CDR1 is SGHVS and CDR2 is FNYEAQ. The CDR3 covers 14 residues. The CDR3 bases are TGTGCCGGCACCTCCGGCACATATAATTCACCCCTCCACTTT. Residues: CAGTSGTYNSPLHF.

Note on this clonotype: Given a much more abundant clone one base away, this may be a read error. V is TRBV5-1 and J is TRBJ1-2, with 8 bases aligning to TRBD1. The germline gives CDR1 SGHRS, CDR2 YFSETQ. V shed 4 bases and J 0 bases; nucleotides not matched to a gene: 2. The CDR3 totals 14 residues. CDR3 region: CASSGQGTNYGYTF. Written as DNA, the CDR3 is TGCGCCAGCAGCGGACAGGGTACTAACTATGGCTACACCTTC.

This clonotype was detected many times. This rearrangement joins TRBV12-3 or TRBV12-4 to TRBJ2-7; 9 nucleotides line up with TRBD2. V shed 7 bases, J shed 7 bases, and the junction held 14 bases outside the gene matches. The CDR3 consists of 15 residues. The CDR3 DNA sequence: TGTGCCAGCAACCTTGAGGTAGCGGGAGTGGTTGAGCAGTACTTC. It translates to CASNLEVAGVVEQYF.

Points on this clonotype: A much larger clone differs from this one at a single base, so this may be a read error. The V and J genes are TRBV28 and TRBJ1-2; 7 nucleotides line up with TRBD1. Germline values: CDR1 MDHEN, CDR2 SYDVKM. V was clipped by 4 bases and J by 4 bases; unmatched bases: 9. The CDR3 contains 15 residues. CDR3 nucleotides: TGTGCCAGCAGTTCCGGACAGGAGTCCCCCTATGGCTACACCTTC. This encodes CASSSGQESPYGYTF.